This T cell receptor (beta chain) is drawn from a study of identical twins. Each CDR3 protein gets one entry after TCRdb re-called the 5' RACE reads with MiXCR. Among over 200,000 distinct CDR3 sequences listed, 5.5% to 7.5% were seen once. All donors were healthy Caucasians. This clonotype showed up just a few times. The trim removed 3 bases at V and 5 bases at J, leaving 4 bases unmatched. The CDR3 spans 14 residues. Germline CDR1 SGHAT, CDR2 FQNNGV. The data also belong to a second study, concerning T cells expressing NK-cell markers.

The sequence was collected from a young woman in good health. The chain employs TRBV11-2 and TRBJ2-7; 10 nucleotides agree with TRBD2. The source material was CD8+ T cells sorted from blood. CDR3 DNA: TGTGCCAGCAGCTTCGGGAGCGGGGGGGACGAGCAGTACTTC. The encoded protein is CASSFGSGGDEQYF.